In this sample, the clone carrying this T cell receptor (beta chain) turned up a few times. One entry per CDR3 protein results from TCRdb running MiXCR on the 5' RACE reads. The sample has over 50,000 distinct CDR3 sequences, 25% to 30% seen once. Germline CDR1 reads MNHEY; CDR2 reads SVGAGI. The CDR3 has 18 residues. V was trimmed by 4 bases and J by 0 bases, leaving 16 bases between them. The chain carries TRBV6-5 and TRBJ2-6, with D perhaps matching TRBD1 or TRBD2 (5 bases each). Sequenced sample: tumor-infiltrating naive CD4+ T cells sorted from the breast tumor. Described subset: naive CD4+ T cells, CD4+CD45RA+CD25-. The clonotype comes from a female donor with breast cancer. CDR3 sequence (DNA): TGTGCCAGCAGTTCCCCCCCGGGGACCTCCTCTGGGGCCAACGTCCTGACTTTC. Its translation is CASSSPPGTSSGANVLTF.